One and the same sample provided the 27 T cell receptor beta chains below, sequenced in a study of Ad26.COV2.S vaccination and SARS-CoV-2 variants. Assay: immunoSEQ multiplex PCR; the TCRdb copy retains only in-frame clones and omits some. The table has approximately 350,000 clones, 87% seen once. Treatment here: 15 to 20 received Ad26.COV2.S at low or high dose, single or two shots; five or six received placebo; per-sample allocation not given. Following the first vaccine or placebo injection, samples were taken on day 63. The sample was peripheral blood, taken in a trial of Ad26.COV2.S vaccine versus placebo. The receptors stem from a person between 18 and 65 years old who received the Ad26.COV2.S COVID-19 vaccine or a placebo.

The chain is built from TRBV27 and TRBJ2-5, with D possibly matching TRBD2 (6 bases). This CDR3 has 16 residues. From germline, CDR1 is MNHEY and CDR2 SMNVEV (reference sequence). Between the trimmed V and J ends, which lost 0 bases and 3 bases, there was a span of 14 bases. The CDR3 sequence is CASSLSRDSLEETQYF. The CDR3 DNA reads as TGTGCCAGCAGTTTATCGCGGGACTCCTTAGAAGAGACCCAGTACTTC.

V usage is TRBV27 and J usage is TRBJ1-1; a possible D gene is TRBD1 (5 bases). This CDR3 region has 12 residues. The V and J ends lost 7 bases and 5 bases respectively, with 11 bases between them. Germline-derived CDR1 and CDR2 are MNHEY and SMNVEV (reference sequence). CDR3 sequence (DNA): TGTGCCAGCAAAATAGAGGGGACTGAAGCTTTCTTT. The encoded protein is CASKIEGTEAFF.

This chain joins TRBV25-1 and TRBJ1-2; no clear D gene. The germline gives CDR1 MGHDK, CDR2 SYGVNS. The CDR3 loop spans 13 amino acids. V gave up 3 bases and J gave up 3 bases, with 8 bases separating them. For the CDR3, the DNA is TGTGCCAGCAGTGATTTGACGTACTATGGCTACACCTTC. This gives the protein CASSDLTYYGYTF.

The J gene is TRBJ1-1, the V gene TRBV27, with 8 bases matching TRBD1. This CDR3 contains 15 residues. V lost 3 bases and J lost 4; bases outside the gene matches: 7. From germline, CDR1 is MNHEY and CDR2 SMNVEV (reference sequence). The CDR3 loop reads CASSFIGTGVTEAFF. CDR3 DNA sequence: TGTGCCAGCAGTTTTATCGGGACAGGAGTCACTGAAGCTTTCTTT.

This chain connects TRBV9 to TRBJ2-5; 7 positions match TRBD2. Germline CDR1 and CDR2: SGDLS and YYNGEE. This CDR3 region has 14 residues. J was trimmed by 4 bases and V by 3 bases; bases with no gene match: 6. The CDR3 bases are TGTGCCAGCAGCGCCGGGGGGACCGCAGAGACCCAGTACTTC. It translates to CASSAGGTAETQYF.

The gene calls are TRBV19 and TRBJ1-1; 9 positions agree with TRBD1. CDR1 is LNHDA, CDR2 SQIVND, per germline (reference sequence). The CDR3 is made up of 13 amino acids. Trimming took 1 base from V and 8 from J; bases not matched to a gene: 2. CDR3 coding DNA: TGTGCCAGTAGTATAGGCGACAGGGGGGAAGCTTTCTTT. This gives the protein CASSIGDRGEAFF. Together with reference TRBV19 and TRBJ1-1, the CDR3 gives the full variable domain: DGGITQSPKYLFRKEGQNVTLSCEQNLNHDAMYWYRQDPGQGLRLIYYSQIVNDFQKGDIAEGYSVSREKKESFPLTVTSAQKNPTAFYLCASSIGDRGEAFFGQGTRLTVV.

The chain joins TRBV5-8 to TRBJ1-5; D is possibly TRBD1 (6 bases). Germline V gene lookup returns CDR1 SGHTS and CDR2 YDEGEE. This CDR3 is built from 16 residues. With 1 base removed from V and 2 bases from J, the gap between germline ends came to 13 bases. The chain's CDR3 is CASSLRGGIRNQPQHF. The CDR3 bases are TGTGCCAGCAGCTTGCGAGGGGGTATACGCAATCAGCCCCAGCATTTT.

V usage is TRBV19 and J usage is TRBJ2-3, with D hard to call. In germline, CDR1 is LNHDA, CDR2 SQIVND (reference sequence). The CDR3 is 15 residues long. With 0 bases removed from V and 4 bases from J, the gap between germline ends came to 11 bases. The CDR3 region has the DNA TGTGCCAGTAGTATAGAGGGCAGGACGGCAGATACGCAGTATTTT. This encodes CASSIEGRTADTQYF.

V is TRBV9 and J is TRBJ2-3, with D uncertain. The length of the CDR3 is 15 residues. Germline CDR1 reads SGDLS; CDR2 reads YYNGEE. The V end lost 1 base, the J end lost 2 bases, and 11 bases lay between the germline ends. The CDR3 loop reads CASSVSALDTDTQYF. The CDR3 coding sequence is TGTGCCAGCAGCGTATCCGCGCTAGACACAGATACGCAGTATTTT.

The chain uses TRBV6-5 and TRBJ2-7, with D perhaps matching TRBD1 or TRBD2 (5 bases each). This CDR3 is 13 amino acids long. V lost 6 bases and J lost 4, with 13 bases in between. Germline assignment: CDR1 MNHEY and CDR2 SVGAGI. CDR3 sequence (DNA): TGTGCCAGCAGCCGGGGCCGGGCATACGAGCAGTACTTC. Its translation is CASSRGRAYEQYF.

This clone was counted once. V is TRBV3-1 (or the pseudogene TRBV3-2) and J is TRBJ1-5; no definite D call. Germline V CDR1 and CDR2: LGHDT, YNNKEL (reference sequence). This CDR3 is built from 13 residues. V dropped 5 bases and J dropped 8 bases, with 13 bases sitting between them. The CDR3 loop reads CASSFNFGEPQHF. The DNA of the CDR3 is TGTGCCAGCAGCTTTAACTTTGGGGAGCCCCAGCATTTT.

The V call is TRBV15, the J call TRBJ2-7, with a possible D match to TRBD2 (6 bases). The CDR3 contains 15 residues. V shed 0 bases and J shed 1 base, with 10 bases lying between them. CDR1 is LNHNV and CDR2 is YYDKDF in the germline V gene (reference sequence). The CDR3 sequence: CATSRDRELSYEQYF. In nucleotides, the CDR3 is TGTGCCACCAGCAGAGATCGGGAGCTATCCTACGAGCAGTACTTC.

This chain connects TRBV5-1 to TRBJ2-1; D ambiguous. The length of the CDR3 is 12 residues. Germline CDR1 reads SGHRS; CDR2 reads YFSETQ. Trimming removed 4 bases from V and 3 bases from J, with 5 bases in between. The chain's CDR3 is CASSPNYNEQFF. Written as DNA, the CDR3 is TGCGCCAGCAGCCCGAACTACAATGAGCAGTTCTTC.

Turning to this clone: Other DNA sequences from this sample encode an identical CDR3 as well. The genes are TRBV5-1 and TRBJ2-7; D uncertain. CDR1 and CDR2 (germline): SGHRS, YFSETQ. CDR3 length: 13 residues. The V gene lost 0 bases and the J gene lost 4 bases, with 8 bases spanning the gap. The CDR3 reads CASSLDRAYEQYF. Written as DNA, the CDR3 is TGCGCCAGCAGCTTGGACAGAGCTTACGAGCAGTACTTC.

The chain couples TRBV24-1 to TRBJ1-1; D is unclear. The V end lost 8 bases, the J end lost 3 bases, and 12 bases lay between the germline ends. CDR3 size: 13 residues. CDR1 and CDR2 (germline): KGHDR, SFDVKD. The CDR3 bases are TGTGCCACCATCGCTCCGCAACACACTGAAGCTTTCTTT. Translating it yields CATIAPQHTEAFF.

This chain joins TRBV18 and TRBJ2-7, with D perhaps TRBD1 (6 bases). V lost 2 bases, J lost 7 bases, and 15 bases lay in between. The length of the CDR3 is 14 residues. Germline V gives CDR1 KGHSH, CDR2 LQKENI. The CDR3 bases are TGTGCCAGCTCACCAGAGACAGGCCCTAAGGAGCAGTACTTC. It encodes CASSPETGPKEQYF.

The chain combines TRBV12-3 or TRBV12-4 with TRBJ1-1; weak D call: TRBD1 (6 bases). The CDR3 spans 13 residues. Deletions cut 7 bases from V and 2 bases from J, with 11 bases between. The CDR3 here is CASITQGNTEAFF. For the CDR3, the DNA is TGTGCCAGCATTACACAGGGAAACACTGAAGCTTTCTTT.

The J gene is TRBJ1-6, the V gene TRBV30; no firm D call. Germline V lookup: CDR1 GTSNPN, CDR2 SVGIG (reference sequence). Trimming left V 5 bases short and J 7 bases short, with 12 bases between. The CDR3 is 13 amino acids. CDR3: CAWGGGSNSPLHF. CDR3 DNA sequence: TGTGCCTGGGGAGGAGGATCGAATTCACCCCTCCACTTT.

This chain joins TRBV30 and TRBJ1-5; TRBD1 matches at 7 bases. CDR1 and CDR2 (germline): GTSNPN, SVGIG (reference sequence). This CDR3 has 15 residues. J lost 4 bases, V lost 3 bases, and 9 bases had no gene match. CDR3 nucleotide sequence: TGTGCCTGGAGCCTAACAGGGGTGGGGAATCAGCCCCAGCATTTT. It codes for CAWSLTGVGNQPQHF. Full variable domain (rest looked up from reference TRBV30 and TRBJ1-5): SQTIHQWPATLVQPVGSPLSLECTVEGTSNPNLYWYRQAAGRGLQLLFYSVGIGQISSEVPQNLSASRPQDRQFILSSKKLLLSDSGFYLCAWSLTGVGNQPQHFGDGTRLSIL.

V and J are TRBV4-3 and TRBJ2-7, with D perhaps TRBD2 (5 bases). The CDR3 covers 14 residues. Trimming pared 1 base from V and 10 bases from J, leaving 17 bases between. CDR1 and CDR2 from the germline V gene are LGHNA and YSLEER. The CDR3 here is CASSQAGGGQAQYF. The CDR3 DNA reads as TGCGCCAGCAGCCAAGCAGGAGGTGGGCAGGCCCAGTACTTC.

V usage is TRBV5-1 and J usage is TRBJ1-1, with a weak D call TRBD1 (5 bases). There are 17 residues in the CDR3. Germline V gives CDR1 SGHRS, CDR2 YFSETQ. Trimming removed 0 bases from V and 0 bases from J, with 15 bases in between. The CDR3 DNA reads TGCGCCAGCAGCTTGGAATGGGACGGCTTTATGAACACTGAAGCTTTCTTT. Residues: CASSLEWDGFMNTEAFF.

The J gene is TRBJ2-3, the V gene TRBV2; a weak D match, TRBD1 (6 bases). The CDR3 runs 15 residues. The V gene lost 4 bases and the J gene lost 0 bases, with 11 bases spanning the gap. CDR1 and CDR2 from the germline V gene are SNHLY and FYNNEI. CDR3 in amino acids: CASSVSRGSTDTQYF. The CDR3, as DNA: TGTGCCAGCAGTGTGAGCAGGGGAAGCACAGATACGCAGTATTTT.

The count of this clone is one. This chain joins TRBV4-1 and TRBJ2-1; D is unclear. The CDR3 length is 15 residues. The germline V and J ends were trimmed by 1 base and 2 bases, with 9 bases remaining between them. The germline gives CDR1 MGHRA, CDR2 YSYEKL. DNA for the CDR3: TGCGCCAGCAGCCAAGGTTCGGGCGCCTACAATGAGCAGTTCTTC. Amino acids: CASSQGSGAYNEQFF.

V is TRBV6-6 and J is TRBJ1-1, with D unclear. The CDR3 has 12 amino acids. Between the trimmed V and J ends, which lost 4 bases and 6 bases, there was a span of 9 bases. The germline V gene encodes CDR1 MNHNY and CDR2 SVGAGI (reference sequence). The CDR3 DNA reads TGTGCCAGCAGTTTCGAGGTCGCTGAAGCTTTCTTT. Translating gives CASSFEVAEAFF.

The chain is built from TRBV6-2 or TRBV6-3 and TRBJ1-1, with D uncertain. The germline CDR1 and CDR2 sequences are MNHEY and SVGEGT. The germline V and J ends were trimmed by 5 bases and 6 bases, with 10 bases remaining between them. The CDR3 length is 12 residues. Here the CDR3 reads CASSLLGAEAFF. The CDR3 coding sequence is TGTGCCAGCAGTCTCCTAGGCGCTGAAGCTTTCTTT.

This clone was seen once. The chain carries TRBV2 and TRBJ2-2; D might be TRBD2 (5 bases). The V and J ends lost 4 bases and 6 bases respectively, with 9 bases between them. This CDR3 spans 13 amino acids. Germline loops: CDR1 SNHLY, CDR2 FYNNEI. The CDR3 protein is CASSVEVSGELFF. The CDR3 DNA follows: TGTGCCAGCAGTGTGGAGGTTTCCGGGGAGCTGTTTTTT.

The chain recombines TRBV28 with TRBJ1-1, with D possibly being TRBD1 (5 bases). The CDR3 consists of 12 residues. CDR1 is MDHEN and CDR2 is SYDVKM in the germline V gene. Trimming left V 6 bases short and J 7 bases short, with 12 bases between. CDR3 amino acids: CASRTTASEAFF. The CDR3 DNA reads as TGTGCCAGCAGGACGACAGCTAGTGAAGCTTTCTTT.